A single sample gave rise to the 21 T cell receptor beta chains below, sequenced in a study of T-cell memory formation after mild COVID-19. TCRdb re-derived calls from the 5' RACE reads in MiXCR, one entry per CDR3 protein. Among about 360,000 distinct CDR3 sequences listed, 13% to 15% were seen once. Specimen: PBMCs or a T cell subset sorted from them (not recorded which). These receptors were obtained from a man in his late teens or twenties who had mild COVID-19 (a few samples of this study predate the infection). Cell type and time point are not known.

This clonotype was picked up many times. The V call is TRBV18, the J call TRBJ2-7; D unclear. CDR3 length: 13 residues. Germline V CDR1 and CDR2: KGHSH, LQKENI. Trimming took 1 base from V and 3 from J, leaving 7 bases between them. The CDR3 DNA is TGTGCCAGCTCACCACAGGACGGCTACGAGCAGTACGTC. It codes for CASSPQDGYEQYV.

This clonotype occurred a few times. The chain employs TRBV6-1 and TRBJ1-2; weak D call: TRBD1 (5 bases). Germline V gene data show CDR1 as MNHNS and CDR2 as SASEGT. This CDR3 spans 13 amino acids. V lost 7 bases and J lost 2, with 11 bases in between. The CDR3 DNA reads TGTGCCAGCAAAAGAGGGGCAAACTATGGCTACACCTTC. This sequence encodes CASKRGANYGYTF.

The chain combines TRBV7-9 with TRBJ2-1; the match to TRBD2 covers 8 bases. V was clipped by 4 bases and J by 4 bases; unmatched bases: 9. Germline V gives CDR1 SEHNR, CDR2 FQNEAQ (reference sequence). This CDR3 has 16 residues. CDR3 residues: CASSSLGLAGYNEQFF. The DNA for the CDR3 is TGTGCCAGCAGCTCCCTCGGGCTAGCGGGTTACAATGAGCAGTTCTTC.

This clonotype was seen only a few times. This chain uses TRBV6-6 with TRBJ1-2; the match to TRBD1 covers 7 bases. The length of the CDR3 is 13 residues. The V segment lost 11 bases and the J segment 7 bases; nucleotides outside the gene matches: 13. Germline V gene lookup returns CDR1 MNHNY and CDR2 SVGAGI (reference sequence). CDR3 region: CAARGPRAVGYTF. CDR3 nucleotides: TGTGCCGCGAGGGGGCCAAGGGCAGTTGGCTACACCTTC.

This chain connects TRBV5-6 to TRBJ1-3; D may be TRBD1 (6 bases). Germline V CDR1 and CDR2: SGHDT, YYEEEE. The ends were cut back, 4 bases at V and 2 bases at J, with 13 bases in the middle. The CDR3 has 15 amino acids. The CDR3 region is CASSGTGFAGNTIYF. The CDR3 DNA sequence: TGTGCCAGCAGCGGAACAGGGTTCGCTGGAAACACCATATATTTT.

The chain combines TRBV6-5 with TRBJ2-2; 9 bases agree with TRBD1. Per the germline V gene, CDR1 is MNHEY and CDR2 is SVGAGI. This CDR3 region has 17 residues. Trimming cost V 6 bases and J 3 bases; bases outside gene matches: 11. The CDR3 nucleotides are TGTGCCAGCAGACACCGAACAGGGGGCGTAGACACCGGGGAGCTGTTTTTT. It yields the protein CASRHRTGGVDTGELFF.

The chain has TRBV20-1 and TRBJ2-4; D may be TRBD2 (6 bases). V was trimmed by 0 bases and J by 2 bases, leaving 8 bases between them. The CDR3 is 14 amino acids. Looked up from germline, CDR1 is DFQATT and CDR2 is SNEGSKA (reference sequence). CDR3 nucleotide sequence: TGCAGTGCTAGAGAGGGGGGAACCAAAAACATTCAGTACTTC. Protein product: CSAREGGTKNIQYF.

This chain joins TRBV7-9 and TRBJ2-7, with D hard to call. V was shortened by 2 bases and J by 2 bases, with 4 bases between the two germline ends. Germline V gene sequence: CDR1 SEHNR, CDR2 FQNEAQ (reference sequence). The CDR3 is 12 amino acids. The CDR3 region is CASSLHTYEQYF. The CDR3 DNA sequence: TGTGCCAGCAGCTTACATACCTACGAGCAGTACTTC.

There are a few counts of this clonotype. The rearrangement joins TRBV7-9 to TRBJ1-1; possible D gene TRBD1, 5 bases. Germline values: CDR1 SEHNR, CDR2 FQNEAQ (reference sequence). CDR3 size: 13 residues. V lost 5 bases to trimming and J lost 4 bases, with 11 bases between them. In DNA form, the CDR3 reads TGTGCCAGCAGCCTCTTTGGGGGCACTGAAGCTTTCTTT. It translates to CASSLFGGTEAFF. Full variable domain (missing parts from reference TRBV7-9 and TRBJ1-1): DTGVSQNPRHKITKRGQNVTFRCDPISEHNRLYWYRQTLGQGPEFLTYFQNEAQLEKSRLLSDRFSAERPKGSFSTLEIQRTEQGDSAMYLCASSLFGGTEAFFGQGTRLTVV.

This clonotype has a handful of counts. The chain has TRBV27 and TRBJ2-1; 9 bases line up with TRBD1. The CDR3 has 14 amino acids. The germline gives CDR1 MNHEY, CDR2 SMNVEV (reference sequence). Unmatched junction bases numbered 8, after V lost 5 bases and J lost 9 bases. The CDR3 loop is CASSPPGTGSEQFF. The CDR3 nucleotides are TGTGCCAGCAGTCCCCCCGGGACAGGGTCTGAGCAGTTCTTC.

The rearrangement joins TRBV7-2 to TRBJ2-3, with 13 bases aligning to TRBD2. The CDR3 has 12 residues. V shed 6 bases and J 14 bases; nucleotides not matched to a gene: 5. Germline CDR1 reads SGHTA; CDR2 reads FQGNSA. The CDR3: CASRPTSGGAYF. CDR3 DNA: TGTGCCAGCAGACCCACTAGCGGGGGGGCGTATTTT.

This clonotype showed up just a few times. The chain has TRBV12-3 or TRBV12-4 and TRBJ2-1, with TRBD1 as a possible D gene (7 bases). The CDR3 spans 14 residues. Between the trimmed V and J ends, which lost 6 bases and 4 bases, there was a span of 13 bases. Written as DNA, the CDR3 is TGTGCCAGCAGGCCGGAGGGGGCGTACAATGAGCAGTTCTTC. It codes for CASRPEGAYNEQFF.

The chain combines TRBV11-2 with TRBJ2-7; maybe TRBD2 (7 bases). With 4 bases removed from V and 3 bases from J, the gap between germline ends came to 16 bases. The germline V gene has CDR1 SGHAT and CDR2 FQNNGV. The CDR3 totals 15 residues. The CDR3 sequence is CASSSEAGHDYEQYF. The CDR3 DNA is TGTGCCAGCAGCTCAGAAGCGGGACACGACTACGAGCAGTACTTC.

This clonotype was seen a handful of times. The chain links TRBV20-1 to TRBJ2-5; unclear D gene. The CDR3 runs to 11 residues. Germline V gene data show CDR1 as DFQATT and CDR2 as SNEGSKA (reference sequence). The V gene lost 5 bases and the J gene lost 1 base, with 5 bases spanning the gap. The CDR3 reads CSAGPQETQYF. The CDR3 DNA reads TGCAGTGCTGGACCCCAAGAGACCCAGTACTTC.

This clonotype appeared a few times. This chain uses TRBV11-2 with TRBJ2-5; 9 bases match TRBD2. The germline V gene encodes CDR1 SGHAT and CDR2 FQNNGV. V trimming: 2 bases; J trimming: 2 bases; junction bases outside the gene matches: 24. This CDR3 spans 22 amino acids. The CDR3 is CASSLRSFNLAGGPVQQETQYF. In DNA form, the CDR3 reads TGTGCCAGCAGCTTAAGGTCATTCAACCTGGCGGGGGGGCCCGTACAACAAGAGACCCAGTACTTC.

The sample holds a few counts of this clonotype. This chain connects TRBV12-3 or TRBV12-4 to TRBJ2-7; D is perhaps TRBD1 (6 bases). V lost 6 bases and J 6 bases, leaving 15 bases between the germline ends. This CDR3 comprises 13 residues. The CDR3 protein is CASSPRGLGEQYV. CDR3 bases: TGTGCCAGCAGCCCCAGGGGTCTAGGCGAGCAGTACGTC.

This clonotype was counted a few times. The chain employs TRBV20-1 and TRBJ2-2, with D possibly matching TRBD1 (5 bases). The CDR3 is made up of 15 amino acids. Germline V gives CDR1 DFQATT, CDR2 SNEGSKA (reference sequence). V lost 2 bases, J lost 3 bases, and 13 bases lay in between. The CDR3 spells CSARPTVGHTGELFF. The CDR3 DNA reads TGCAGTGCTAGACCGACAGTGGGGCACACCGGGGAGCTGTTTTTT.

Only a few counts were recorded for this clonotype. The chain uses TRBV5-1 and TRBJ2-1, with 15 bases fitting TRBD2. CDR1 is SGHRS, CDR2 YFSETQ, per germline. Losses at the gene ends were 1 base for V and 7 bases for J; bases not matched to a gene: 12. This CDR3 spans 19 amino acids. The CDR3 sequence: CASSLQFAGLAGGLNEQFF. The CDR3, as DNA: TGCGCCAGCAGCTTGCAGTTTGCGGGACTAGCGGGGGGATTAAATGAGCAGTTCTTC.

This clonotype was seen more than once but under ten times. CDR3 sequence (DNA): TGTGCCAGCAGCCGGGCGGGGGGGCACCAGCCCCAGCATTTT. Translated, it gives CASSRAGGHQPQHF. The chain combines TRBV9 with TRBJ1-5; the D gene is possibly TRBD1 (6 bases). With 4 bases removed from V and 7 bases from J, the gap between germline ends came to 15 bases. Germline loops: CDR1 SGDLS, CDR2 YYNGEE. This CDR3 has 14 amino acids.

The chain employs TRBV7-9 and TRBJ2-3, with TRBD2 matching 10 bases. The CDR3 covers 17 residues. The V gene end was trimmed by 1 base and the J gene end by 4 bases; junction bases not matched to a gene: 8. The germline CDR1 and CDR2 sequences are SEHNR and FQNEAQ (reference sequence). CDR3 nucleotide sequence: TGTGCCAGCAGCTTAGACCTAGCGGGGGTTGGGTCAGATACGCAGTATTTT. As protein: CASSLDLAGVGSDTQYF.

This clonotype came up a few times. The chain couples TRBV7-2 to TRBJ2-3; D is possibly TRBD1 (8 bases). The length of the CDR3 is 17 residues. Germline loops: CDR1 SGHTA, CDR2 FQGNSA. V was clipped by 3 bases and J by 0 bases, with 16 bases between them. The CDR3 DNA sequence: TGTGCCAGCAGCTTCTCCTACAGGGGGGGTAGCACAGATACGCAGTATTTT. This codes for CASSFSYRGGSTDTQYF.